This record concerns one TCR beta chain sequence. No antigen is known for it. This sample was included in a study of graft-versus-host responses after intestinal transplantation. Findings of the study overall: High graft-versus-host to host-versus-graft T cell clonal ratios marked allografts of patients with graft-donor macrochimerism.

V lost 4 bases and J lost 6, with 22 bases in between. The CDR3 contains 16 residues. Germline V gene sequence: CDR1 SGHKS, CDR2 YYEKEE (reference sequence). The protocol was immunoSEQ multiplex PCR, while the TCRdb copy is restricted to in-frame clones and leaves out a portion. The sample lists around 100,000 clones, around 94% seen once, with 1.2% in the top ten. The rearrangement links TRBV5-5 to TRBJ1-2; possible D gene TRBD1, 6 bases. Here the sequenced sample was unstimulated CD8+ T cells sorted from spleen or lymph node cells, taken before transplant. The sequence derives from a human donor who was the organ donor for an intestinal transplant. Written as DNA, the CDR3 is TGTGCCAGCAGCCCTGAGAGTCCAGGGGCCCCGGATGGCTACACCTTC. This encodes CASSPESPGAPDGYTF. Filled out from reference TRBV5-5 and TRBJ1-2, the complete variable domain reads DAGVTQSPTHLIKTRGQQVTLRCSPISGHKSVSWYQQVLGQGPQFIFQYYEKEERGRGNFPDRFSARQFPNYSSELNVNALLLGDSALYLCASSPESPGAPDGYTFGSGTRLTVV.